The 28 T cell receptor beta chains given below trace back to one sample, sequenced in a study of cytomegalovirus exposure and HLA in healthy donors. The PCR employed 60 Vbeta primers together with 13 Jbeta primers. Data came from immunoSEQ multiplex PCR; TCRdb stores just in-frame clones and leaves some out. The table includes about 130,000 clones, around 78% detected once. Input material: PBMCs. The source of these receptors is a woman between 50 and 59 years old in good health and CMV-seronegative.

This clone has just a few counts. As DNA, the CDR3 is TGTGCCAGCAGCTTAGCTCTCGGGACAGGAAATCAGCCCCAGCATTTT. Its protein is CASSLALGTGNQPQHF. V gene TRBV7-9 combines with J gene TRBJ1-5; 8 bases align to TRBD1. J was trimmed by 4 bases and V by 0 bases; bases with no gene match: 5. CDR3 length: 16 residues. The germline V gene encodes CDR1 SEHNR and CDR2 FQNEAQ (reference sequence).

This clone has just a few counts. The chain has TRBV4-1 and TRBJ1-5, with D uncertain. V was clipped by 5 bases and J by 9 bases, with 20 bases between them. The CDR3 runs to 15 residues. CDR1 and CDR2 (germline): MGHRA, YSYEKL. The CDR3 DNA sequence: TGCGCCAGCAGCGCACCGGCGGGTGGTCGGGCGCCCCAGCATTTT. It is translated as CASSAPAGGRAPQHF.

With respect to this clone: One end of the junction fails to match germline, which may point to a read error. The chain couples TRBV5-6 to TRBJ1-5, with no clear D. This CDR3 is built from 15 residues. Germline CDR1 SGHDT, CDR2 YYEEEE. The CDR3, as DNA: TGTGCCAGCAGCTCGCGGTCCCGCTCGGTGAGCCCCCAGAATTTT. It specifies CASSSRSRSVSPQNF.

J is TRBJ1-1 and V is TRBV27; TRBD1 is a possible D gene (5 bases). Germline V gene lookup returns CDR1 MNHEY and CDR2 SMNVEV (reference sequence). The V end was cut by 6 bases, the J end by 0 bases, with 11 bases between. The CDR3 extends over 14 amino acids. CDR3 region: CASRTGGVNTEAFF. The CDR3 DNA follows: TGTGCCAGCAGGACCGGGGGGGTGAACACTGAAGCTTTCTTT.

The rearrangement uses TRBV7-8 and TRBJ2-1; D gene uncertain. CDR1 is SGHVS and CDR2 is FQNEAQ in the germline V gene. This CDR3 has 13 amino acids. Trimming took off 5 bases at V and 6 bases at J, with 11 bases between the two ends. CDR3 coding DNA: TGTGCCAGCAGCCCCGCGGTGCTCAATGAGCAGTTCTTC. Residues: CASSPAVLNEQFF.

The chain links TRBV28 to TRBJ2-7; 10 bases fit TRBD2. The germline V gene encodes CDR1 MDHEN and CDR2 SYDVKM. The CDR3 is 14 residues long. V lost 6 bases to trimming and J lost 3 bases; unmatched junction nucleotides: 5. DNA of the CDR3: TGTGCCAGCAGGGTTCTAGCGGGAGTCTACGAGCAGTACTTC. This sequence encodes CASRVLAGVYEQYF.

The chain joins TRBV19 to TRBJ1-5; 7 bases are a match to TRBD1. CDR1 is LNHDA, CDR2 SQIVND, per germline (reference sequence). After removal of 3 bases from V and 1 base from J, the junction contained 3 bases not matched to a gene. The CDR3 sequence is 15 residues long. The CDR3 DNA follows: TGTGCCAGTAGTATTGGCAGGGGGAGCAATCAGCCCCAGCATTTT. Protein sequence: CASSIGRGSNQPQHF.

The chain carries TRBV9 and TRBJ2-1; 12 bases match TRBD2. The CDR3 totals 17 residues. V trimming: 0 bases; J trimming: 10 bases; junction bases outside the gene matches: 11. The germline gives CDR1 SGDLS, CDR2 YYNGEE. CDR3 coding DNA: TGTGCCAGCAGCGTAGGGGGAAGACTAGCGGGAGATCGGGAGCAGTTCTTC. Its protein is CASSVGGRLAGDREQFF. Filled out from reference TRBV9 and TRBJ2-1, the complete variable domain reads DSGVTQTPKHLITATGQRVTLRCSPRSGDLSVYWYQQSLDQGLQFLIQYYNGEERAKGNILERFSAQQFPDLHSELNLSSLELGDSALYFCASSVGGRLAGDREQFFGPGTRLTVL.

The chain recombines TRBV7-2 with TRBJ2-2, with 13 bases that match TRBD2. With 4 bases clipped from V and 6 bases from J, the junction kept 14 bases outside the gene matches. The length of the CDR3 is 19 residues. Germline CDR1 SGHTA, CDR2 FQGNSA. Written as DNA, the CDR3 is TGTGCCAGCAGCTCCGGGGGGGGACTAGCGGGACAAAGTGCCGGGGAGCTGTTTTTT. Its translation: CASSSGGGLAGQSAGELFF.

To note about this clone: The junction departs from germline at one end; a sequencing error may be responsible. The CDR3 sequence is CASSYSRTGAQPQNF. CDR3 DNA: TGTGCCAGCAGTTACTCCCGGACAGGGGCTCAGCCCCAGAATTTT. The V call is TRBV6-5, the J call TRBJ1-5; the match to TRBD1 covers 9 bases. The CDR3 sequence is 15 residues long. Germline V gives CDR1 MNHEY, CDR2 SVGAGI.

The V and J genes are TRBV7-2 and TRBJ1-5; 9 bases agree with TRBD1. This CDR3 region has 16 residues. Looked up from germline, CDR1 is SGHTA and CDR2 is FQGNSA. The V and J ends lost 4 bases and 9 bases, in that order; junction bases with no gene match: 13. The CDR3: CASSSSGGQGVMPQHF. CDR3 bases: TGTGCCAGCAGCTCTAGCGGGGGACAGGGCGTGATGCCCCAGCATTTT. Full variable domain (missing parts from reference TRBV7-2 and TRBJ1-5): GAGVSQSPSNKVTEKGKDVELRCDPISGHTALYWYRQSLGQGLEFLIYFQGNSAPDKSGLPSDRFSAERTGGSVSTLTIQRTQQEDSAVYLCASSSSGGQGVMPQHFGDGTRLSIL.

The chain uses TRBV11-2 and TRBJ1-4; D may be TRBD1 (6 bases). This CDR3 spans 13 amino acids. The germline V gene has CDR1 SGHAT and CDR2 FQNNGV. V dropped 6 bases and J dropped 6 bases, with 11 bases sitting between them. In DNA, the CDR3 is TGTGCCAGCAGTAGGGGGGGATATGAAAAACTGTTTTTT. This codes for CASSRGGYEKLFF.

This clone was recorded a few times. The rearrangement links TRBV28 to TRBJ2-3; 8 bases fit TRBD2. V was clipped by 4 bases and J by 6 bases; unmatched bases: 6. Germline V CDR1 and CDR2: MDHEN, SYDVKM. This CDR3 spans 14 amino acids. This CDR3 reads CASSSGGSTDTQYF. For the CDR3, the DNA is TGTGCCAGCAGTTCGGGGGGGAGTACGGATACGCAGTATTTT.

The V call is TRBV4-3, the J call TRBJ2-1, with D hard to call. The CDR3 spans 12 residues. Germline CDR1 is LGHNA and CDR2 is YSLEER. The V end lost 0 bases, the J end lost 10 bases, and 7 bases lay between the germline ends. The CDR3 DNA reads TGCGCCAGCAGCCAAGATCCCGGGGAGCAGTTCTTC. Translating it yields CASSQDPGEQFF.

This sequence joins TRBV7-8 and TRBJ1-5; 7 bases are a match to TRBD1. Germline V lookup: CDR1 SGHVS, CDR2 FQNEAQ. The length of the CDR3 is 15 residues. After removal of 3 bases from V and 6 bases from J, the junction contained 8 bases not matched to a gene. The CDR3 loop is CASSFPPGGIQPQHF. For the CDR3, the DNA is TGTGCCAGCAGCTTCCCGCCAGGGGGGATTCAGCCCCAGCATTTT.

With respect to this clone: Other DNA sequences within the sample encode an identical CDR3. The rearrangement links TRBV19 to TRBJ1-1; D not certain. Germline V gene sequence: CDR1 LNHDA, CDR2 SQIVND (reference sequence). The CDR3 runs 12 residues. The V gene lost 3 bases and the J gene lost 2 bases, with 4 bases spanning the gap. CDR3 sequence: CASSILNTEAFF. As DNA, the CDR3 is TGTGCCAGTAGTATTCTTAACACTGAAGCTTTCTTT.

The V and J genes are TRBV7-9 and TRBJ2-1; 11 nucleotides agree with TRBD2. V was pared by 4 bases and J by 5 bases, with 4 bases of the junction left unmatched. The CDR3 has 15 amino acids. CDR1 is SEHNR, CDR2 FQNEAQ, per germline (reference sequence). The CDR3 bases are TGTGCCAGCAGCTCCGAGGGACTAGCGGACAATGAGCAGTTCTTC. It codes for CASSSEGLADNEQFF. Using reference TRBV7-9 and TRBJ2-1 for the parts outside the CDR3, the full variable domain is DTGVSQNPRHKITKRGQNVTFRCDPISEHNRLYWYRQTLGQGPEFLTYFQNEAQLEKSRLLSDRFSAERPKGSFSTLEIQRTEQGDSAMYLCASSSEGLADNEQFFGPGTRLTVL.

V gene TRBV11-2 combines with J gene TRBJ1-4; 7 nucleotides agree with TRBD1. CDR1 is SGHAT and CDR2 is FQNNGV in the germline V gene. The J segment lost 8 bases and the V segment lost 1 base, leaving 7 bases of the junction unmatched. The CDR3 consists of 15 residues. The CDR3 protein is CASSLGTGGHEKLFF. The CDR3 DNA reads as TGTGCCAGCAGCTTAGGGACAGGAGGTCACGAAAAACTGTTTTTT. Drawing the rest from reference TRBV11-2 and TRBJ1-4, the complete variable domain is EAGVAQSPRYKIIEKRQSVAFWCNPISGHATLYWYQQILGQGPKLLIQFQNNGVVDDSQLPKDRFSAERLKGVDSTLKIQPAKLEDSAVYLCASSLGTGGHEKLFFGSGTQLSVL.

The rearrangement joins TRBV6-4 to TRBJ2-3; TRBD2 might be the D (5 bases). The CDR3 sequence is 15 residues long. The V gene's germline CDR1 is MRHNA and CDR2 SNTAGT. V was pared by 5 bases and J by 0 bases, with 12 bases between. The DNA for the CDR3 is TGTGCCAGCAGTAGAGTCCGGGGTAGCACAGATACGCAGTATTTT. Translated, it gives CASSRVRGSTDTQYF.

The chain combines TRBV6-6 with TRBJ1-4, with D tentatively TRBD1 (6 bases). The ends were cut back, 6 bases at V and 2 bases at J, with 10 bases in the middle. CDR3 length: 14 residues. Germline V gene sequence: CDR1 MNHNY, CDR2 SVGAGI (reference sequence). The CDR3 DNA is TGTGCCAGCAGGGACACAGGGACTAATGAAAAACTGTTTTTT. This translates into CASRDTGTNEKLFF.

This chain joins TRBV6-5 and TRBJ2-6; D not resolved. Trimming took 2 bases from V and 2 from J, leaving 7 bases between them. CDR1 and CDR2 from the germline V gene are MNHEY and SVGAGI. CDR3 length: 15 residues. In DNA, the CDR3 is TGTGCCAGCAGTTACGAGGCAGCTGGGGCCAACGTCCTGACTTTC. Encoded protein: CASSYEAAGANVLTF.

The gene calls are TRBV5-6 and TRBJ1-6; D gene unclear. The CDR3 spans 14 residues. The V and J ends lost 0 bases and 4 bases respectively, with 5 bases between them. CDR1 SGHDT and CDR2 YYEEEE come from the germline V gene. CDR3 in DNA: TGTGCCAGCAGCTTGGTGCAGTATAATTCACCCCTCCACTTT. Protein: CASSLVQYNSPLHF.

The rearrangement uses TRBV29-1 and TRBJ1-1; possible D gene TRBD1, 5 bases. V was trimmed by 1 base and J by 3 bases, leaving 12 bases between them. This CDR3 is built from 14 residues. CDR1 SQVTM and CDR2 ANQGSEA come from the germline V gene. This CDR3 reads CSVEGLGGDTEAFF. Here the CDR3 DNA reads TGCAGCGTTGAAGGGTTGGGGGGGGACACTGAAGCTTTCTTT. Drawing the rest from reference TRBV29-1 and TRBJ1-1, the complete variable domain is SAVISQKPSRDICQRGTSLTIQCQVDSQVTMMFWYRQQPGQSLTLIATANQGSEATYESGFVIDKFPISRPNLTFSTLTVSNMSPEDSSIYLCSVEGLGGDTEAFFGQGTRLTVV.

V is TRBV5-1 and J is TRBJ2-1; 7 nucleotides line up with TRBD1. The J segment lost 5 bases and the V segment lost 1 base, leaving 3 bases of the junction unmatched. The CDR3 is 14 residues long. In germline, CDR1 is SGHRS, CDR2 YFSETQ. The CDR3 is CASSLQGVDNEQFF. CDR3 bases: TGCGCCAGCAGCTTGCAGGGGGTAGACAATGAGCAGTTCTTC. Full variable domain (remainder filled in from reference TRBV5-1 and TRBJ2-1): KAGVTQTPRYLIKTRGQQVTLSCSPISGHRSVSWYQQTPGQGLQFLFEYFSETQRNKGNFPGRFSGRQFSNSRSEMNVSTLELGDSALYLCASSLQGVDNEQFFGPGTRLTVL.

This sequence joins TRBV4-3 and TRBJ1-4; tentative D call: TRBD1 (6 bases). Germline CDR1 LGHNA, CDR2 YSLEER. The CDR3 spans 14 residues. The V gene lost 0 bases and the J gene lost 8 bases, with 10 bases spanning the gap. CDR3 region: CASSQDRRGEKLFF. CDR3 in DNA: TGCGCCAGCAGCCAAGATAGAAGGGGGGAAAAACTGTTTTTT.

The chain uses TRBV28 and TRBJ2-7; the D is unclear. With 3 bases removed from V and 7 bases from J, the gap between germline ends came to 10 bases. The germline V gene has CDR1 MDHEN and CDR2 SYDVKM. The CDR3 spans 12 residues. CDR3 DNA: TGTGCCAGCAGTTTCAACACCCTGGAGCAGTACTTC. This gives the protein CASSFNTLEQYF.

The rearrangement uses TRBV30 and TRBJ2-7, with D possibly matching TRBD2 (6 bases). Germline loops: CDR1 GTSNPN, CDR2 SVGIG (reference sequence). CDR3 length: 14 residues. The V gene lost 2 bases and the J gene lost 0 bases, with 11 bases spanning the gap. The CDR3 sequence: CAWSRGGSSYEQYF. CDR3 sequence (DNA): TGTGCCTGGAGTAGAGGAGGGAGCTCCTACGAGCAGTACTTC. Full variable domain (remainder filled in from reference TRBV30 and TRBJ2-7): SQTIHQWPATLVQPVGSPLSLECTVEGTSNPNLYWYRQAAGRGLQLLFYSVGIGQISSEVPQNLSASRPQDRQFILSSKKLLLSDSGFYLCAWSRGGSSYEQYFGPGTRLTVT.

The chain recombines TRBV30 with TRBJ2-1, with D maybe TRBD2 (7 bases). The V end lost 4 bases, the J end lost 9 bases, and 22 bases lay between the germline ends. CDR1 GTSNPN and CDR2 SVGIG come from the germline V gene (reference sequence). The CDR3 extends over 15 amino acids. CDR3 amino acids: CAWTGPGGLLGEQFF. The CDR3 DNA follows: TGTGCCTGGACTGGGCCGGGGGGCCTGCTGGGTGAGCAGTTCTTC.